The sequence of this TCR beta chain was determined in a study of long-term antiretroviral therapy in people with HIV. Researchers report immunoSEQ v3.0 was run at survey level. This table comes from immunoSEQ multiplex PCR, and its TCRdb copy is limited to in-frame clones, with some not included. The sample holds about 24,000 clones, about 80% seen once. This clone was recorded a few times. V was trimmed by 0 bases and J by 3 bases, leaving 14 bases between them. The CDR3 consists of 17 residues. Germline V gives CDR1 LGHNA, CDR2 YSLEER. This sequence joins TRBV4-3 and TRBJ2-2; D unresolved. Sequences were derived from unsorted PBMCs, sampled 4.4 years after starting antiretroviral therapy. This receptor was identified in a man between 25 and 39 years old with HIV. The CDR3 spells CASSQEGDGSYTGELFF. The CDR3, as DNA: TGCGCCAGCAGCCAAGAGGGCGATGGCTCTTACACCGGGGAGCTGTTTTTT.